These T cell receptor beta chains were read from a single sample in a study of vaccination effects on CD4 cells after COVID-19. Produced via immunoSEQ multiplex PCR; TCRdb's table is partial and in-frame only. This table has 30,000 or so clones, 72% appearing once. Their antigens remain unidentified. The sample consisted of CD4+ T cells from PBMCs cultured with a peptide pool, taken before COVID-19 vaccination. The receptors were sampled from a human donor who had a prior SARS-CoV-2 infection. The CDR3 runs from the conserved cysteine through the conserved F or W. The listing skips clone size in some rows; elsewhere it reads once, few, many or a size class.

J	V	size	CDR3
TRBJ1-1	TRBV12-3/TRBV12-4	-	CASSLRTEAFF
TRBJ1-2	TRBV27	-	CASSSYRLGGYTF
TRBJ1-3	TRBV7-9	-	CASSLVKGTAGNTIYF
TRBJ1-5	TRBV4-3	-	CASSQVFGASNQPQHF
TRBJ2-2	TRBV18	-	CASSPPVNTGELFF
TRBJ2-1	TRBV19	few	CASSADRGSYNEQFF
TRBJ2-7	TRBV5-6	few	CASSLWGPEYEQYF
TRBJ1-6	TRBV4-2	-	CASSQDWNSPLHF
TRBJ1-2	TRBV18	few	CASSPLTDPNNGYTF
TRBJ1-2	TRBV28	-	CASSLWRVPHGYTF
TRBJ2-5	TRBV5-5	-	CASSRDSREGTQYF
TRBJ2-1	TRBV5-4	-	CASSFMGGASSYNEQFF
TRBJ1-2	TRBV3-1/TRBV3-2	-	CASSLGAGRGYGYTF
TRBJ1-2	TRBV28	-	CASSFGVSNYGYTF
TRBJ2-3	TRBV5-8	-	CASSRKRDTQYF
TRBJ1-2	TRBV11-3	-	CASSPSDSAYGYTF
TRBJ1-1	TRBV21-1	-	CASSKGDGGENTEAFF
TRBJ2-3	TRBV12-5	-	CASGLTGTDTQYF
TRBJ1-1	TRBV2	-	CASSSRTADHGSTEAFF
TRBJ1-2	TRBV5-4	-	CASSFRREQRAGYTF
TRBJ1-1	TRBV18	few	CASSLSGATEAFF
TRBJ2-5	TRBV18	once	CASSPQRIIETQYF